The entry below describes one T cell receptor beta chain. The specificity of this receptor is unknown. Nothing much larger sits one base from this clone, and base qualities are not available. These data belong to a study of technical replicates of blood from a few donors (dated by TCRdb to about 2017). Library preparation employed the immunoSEQ multiplex PCR assay. The immuneACCESS repertoire file appears here via TCRdb, limited to in-frame rearrangements. These files lack a portion of the clones; in checked studies, under half of the deficit traces to unresolved V genes, and the cause of the others is not known. This sample holds 80,000 or so clones; roughly 94% were observed only once. Together, the top ten hold 0.38% of the sample. Sequencing used T cells isolated from PBMCs. This TCR derives from a human donor in good health.

The CDR3 region has the sequence CASSLSGGRGYNEQFF. The bases are TGTGCCAGCAGCTTATCAGGTGGGAGGGGGTACAATGAGCAGTTCTTC. Here the chain combines TRBV7-3 and TRBJ2-1; perhaps TRBD2 is the D gene, with 7 bases matching. In the germline V gene, CDR1 corresponds to SGHTA and CDR2 to FQGTGA. At the junction V is shortened by 2 bases and J by 4 bases, with 15 bases in between. Counted from cysteine to phenylalanine, this CDR3 has 16 amino acids. The sequence is cut down to CDR3 DNA, 48 bases in frame from base 1.